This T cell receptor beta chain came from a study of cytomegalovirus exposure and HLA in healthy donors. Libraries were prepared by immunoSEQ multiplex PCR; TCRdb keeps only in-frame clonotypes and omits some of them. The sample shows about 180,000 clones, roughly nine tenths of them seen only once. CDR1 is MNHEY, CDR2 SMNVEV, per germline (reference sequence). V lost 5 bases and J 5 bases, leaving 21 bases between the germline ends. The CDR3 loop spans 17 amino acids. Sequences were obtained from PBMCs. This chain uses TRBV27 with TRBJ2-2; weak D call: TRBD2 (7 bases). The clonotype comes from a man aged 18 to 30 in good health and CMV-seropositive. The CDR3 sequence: CASSLAGGGGGTGELFF. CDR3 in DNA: TGTGCCAGCAGTCTCGCGGGCGGGGGCGGTGGGACCGGGGAGCTGTTTTTT.